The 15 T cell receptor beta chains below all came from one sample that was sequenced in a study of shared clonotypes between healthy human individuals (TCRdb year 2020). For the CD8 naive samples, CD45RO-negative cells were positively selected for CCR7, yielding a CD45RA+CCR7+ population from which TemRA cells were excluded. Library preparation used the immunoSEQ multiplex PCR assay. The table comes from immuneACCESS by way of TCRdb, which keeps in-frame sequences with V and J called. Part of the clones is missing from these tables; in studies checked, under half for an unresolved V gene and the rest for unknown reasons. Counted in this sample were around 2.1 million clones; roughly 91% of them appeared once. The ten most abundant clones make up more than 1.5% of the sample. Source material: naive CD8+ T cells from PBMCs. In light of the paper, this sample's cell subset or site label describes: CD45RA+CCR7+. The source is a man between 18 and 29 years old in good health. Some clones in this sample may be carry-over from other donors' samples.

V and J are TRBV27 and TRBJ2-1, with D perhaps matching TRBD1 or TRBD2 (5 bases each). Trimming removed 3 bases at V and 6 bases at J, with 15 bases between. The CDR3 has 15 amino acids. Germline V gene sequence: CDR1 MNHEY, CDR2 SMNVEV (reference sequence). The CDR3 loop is CASSFQADGGNEQFF. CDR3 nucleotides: TGTGCCAGCAGTTTCCAAGCGGATGGGGGCAATGAGCAGTTCTTC.

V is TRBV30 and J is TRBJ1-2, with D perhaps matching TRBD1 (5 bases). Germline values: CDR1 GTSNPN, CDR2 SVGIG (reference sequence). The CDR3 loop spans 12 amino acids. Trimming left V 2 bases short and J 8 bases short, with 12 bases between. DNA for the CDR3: TGTGCCTGGAGTTGGGGAGGGGACGGCTACACCTTC. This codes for CAWSWGGDGYTF.

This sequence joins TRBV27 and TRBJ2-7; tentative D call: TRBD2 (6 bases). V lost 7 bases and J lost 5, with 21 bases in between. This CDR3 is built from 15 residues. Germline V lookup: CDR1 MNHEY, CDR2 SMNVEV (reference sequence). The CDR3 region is CASIGVGGRLHEQYF. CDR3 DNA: TGTGCCAGCATTGGGGTGGGAGGAAGGTTACACGAGCAGTACTTC.

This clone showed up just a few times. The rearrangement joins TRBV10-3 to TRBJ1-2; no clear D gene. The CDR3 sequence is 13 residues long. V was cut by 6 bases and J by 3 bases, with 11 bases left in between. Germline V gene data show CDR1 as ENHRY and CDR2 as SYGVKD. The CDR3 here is CAIRYDGDYGYTF. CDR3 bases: TGTGCCATCAGGTATGACGGAGACTATGGCTACACCTTC.

CDR3: CASSKWSSYEQYF. As DNA, the CDR3 is TGTGCCAGTAGTAAATGGAGCTCCTACGAGCAGTACTTC. This chain uses TRBV19 with TRBJ2-7; D is undetermined. Trimming shortened V by 4 bases and J by 0 bases, and 7 bases separated the two germline ends. Germline loops: CDR1 LNHDA, CDR2 SQIVND (reference sequence). The CDR3 is 13 amino acids.

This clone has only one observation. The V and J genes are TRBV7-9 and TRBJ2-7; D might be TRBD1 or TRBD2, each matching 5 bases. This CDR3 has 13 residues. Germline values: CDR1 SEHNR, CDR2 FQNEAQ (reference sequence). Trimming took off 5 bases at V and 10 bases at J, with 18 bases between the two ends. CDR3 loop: CASSQTGTDSQYF. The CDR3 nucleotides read TGTGCCAGCAGCCAAACCGGGACGGACTCACAGTACTTC.

The CDR3 nucleotides read TGTGCCAGCAGTTTATTTCGGGAGCCCAACACAGATACGCAGTATTTT. Amino acids: CASSLFREPNTDTQYF. The genes are TRBV27 and TRBJ2-3, with D maybe TRBD2 (6 bases). V was clipped by 1 base and J by 2 bases, with 13 bases between them. Germline V gene lookup returns CDR1 MNHEY and CDR2 SMNVEV (reference sequence). The CDR3 has 16 residues.

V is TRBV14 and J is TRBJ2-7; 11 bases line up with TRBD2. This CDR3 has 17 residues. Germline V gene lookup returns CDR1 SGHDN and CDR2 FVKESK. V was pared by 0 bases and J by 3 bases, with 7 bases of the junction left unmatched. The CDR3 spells CASSQDFRLAGGYEQYF. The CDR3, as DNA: TGTGCCAGCAGCCAAGATTTTAGGCTAGCGGGGGGCTACGAGCAGTACTTC. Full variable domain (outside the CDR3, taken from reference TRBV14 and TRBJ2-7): EAGVTQFPSHSVIEKGQTVTLRCDPISGHDNLYWYRRVMGKEIKFLLHFVKESKQDESGMPNNRFLAERTGGTYSTLKVQPAELEDSGVYFCASSQDFRLAGGYEQYFGPGTRLTVT.

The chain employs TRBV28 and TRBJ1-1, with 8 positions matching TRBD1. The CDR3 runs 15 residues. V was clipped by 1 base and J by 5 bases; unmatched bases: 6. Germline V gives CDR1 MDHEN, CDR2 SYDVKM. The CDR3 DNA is TGTGCCAGCAGTTTATTTCCAGGGGGCATTACTGAAGCTTTCTTT. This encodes CASSLFPGGITEAFF.

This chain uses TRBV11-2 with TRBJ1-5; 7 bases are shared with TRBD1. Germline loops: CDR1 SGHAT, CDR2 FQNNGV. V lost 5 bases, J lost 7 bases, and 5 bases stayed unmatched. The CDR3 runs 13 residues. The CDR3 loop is CASSPGGLQPQHF. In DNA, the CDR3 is TGTGCCAGCAGCCCAGGGGGGCTACAGCCCCAGCATTTT.

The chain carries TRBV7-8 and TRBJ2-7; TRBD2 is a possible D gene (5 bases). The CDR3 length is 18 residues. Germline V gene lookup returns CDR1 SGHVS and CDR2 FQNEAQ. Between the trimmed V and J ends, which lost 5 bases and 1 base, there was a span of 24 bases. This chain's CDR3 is CASSDHSPRRSPSYEQYF. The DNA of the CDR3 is TGTGCCAGCAGCGACCATTCCCCCAGGAGGTCTCCTTCCTACGAGCAGTACTTC.

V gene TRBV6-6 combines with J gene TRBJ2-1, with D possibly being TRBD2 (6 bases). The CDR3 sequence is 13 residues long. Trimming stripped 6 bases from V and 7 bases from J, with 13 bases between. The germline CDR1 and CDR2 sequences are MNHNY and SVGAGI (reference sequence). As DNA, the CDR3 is TGTGCCAGCAGCTCGCCGGGGAGGAATGAGCAGTTCTTC. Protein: CASSSPGRNEQFF.

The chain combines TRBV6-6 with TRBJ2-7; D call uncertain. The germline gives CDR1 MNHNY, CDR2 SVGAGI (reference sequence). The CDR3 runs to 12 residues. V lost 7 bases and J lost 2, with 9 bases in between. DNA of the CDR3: TGTGCCAGCATTGAGGACGCCTACGAGCAGTACTTC. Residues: CASIEDAYEQYF.

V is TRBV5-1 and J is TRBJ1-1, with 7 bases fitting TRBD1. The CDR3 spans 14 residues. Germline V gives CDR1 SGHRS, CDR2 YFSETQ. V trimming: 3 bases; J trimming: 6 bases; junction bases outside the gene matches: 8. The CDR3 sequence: CASSSPDRVAEAFF. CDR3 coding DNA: TGCGCCAGCAGCTCACCTGACAGGGTTGCTGAAGCTTTCTTT.

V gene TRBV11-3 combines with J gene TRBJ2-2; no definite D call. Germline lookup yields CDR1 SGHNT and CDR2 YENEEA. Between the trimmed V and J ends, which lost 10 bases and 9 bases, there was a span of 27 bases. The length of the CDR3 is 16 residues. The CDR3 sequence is CANINPGLTGVRELFF. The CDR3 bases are TGTGCCAATATAAACCCCGGCTTAACCGGCGTTCGGGAGCTGTTTTTT. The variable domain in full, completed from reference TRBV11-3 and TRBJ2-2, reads EAGVVQSPRYKIIEKKQPVAFWCNPISGHNTLYWYLQNLGQGPELLIRYENEEAVDDSQLPKDRFSAERLKGVDSTLKIQPAELGDSAVYLCANINPGLTGVRELFFGEGSRLTVL.